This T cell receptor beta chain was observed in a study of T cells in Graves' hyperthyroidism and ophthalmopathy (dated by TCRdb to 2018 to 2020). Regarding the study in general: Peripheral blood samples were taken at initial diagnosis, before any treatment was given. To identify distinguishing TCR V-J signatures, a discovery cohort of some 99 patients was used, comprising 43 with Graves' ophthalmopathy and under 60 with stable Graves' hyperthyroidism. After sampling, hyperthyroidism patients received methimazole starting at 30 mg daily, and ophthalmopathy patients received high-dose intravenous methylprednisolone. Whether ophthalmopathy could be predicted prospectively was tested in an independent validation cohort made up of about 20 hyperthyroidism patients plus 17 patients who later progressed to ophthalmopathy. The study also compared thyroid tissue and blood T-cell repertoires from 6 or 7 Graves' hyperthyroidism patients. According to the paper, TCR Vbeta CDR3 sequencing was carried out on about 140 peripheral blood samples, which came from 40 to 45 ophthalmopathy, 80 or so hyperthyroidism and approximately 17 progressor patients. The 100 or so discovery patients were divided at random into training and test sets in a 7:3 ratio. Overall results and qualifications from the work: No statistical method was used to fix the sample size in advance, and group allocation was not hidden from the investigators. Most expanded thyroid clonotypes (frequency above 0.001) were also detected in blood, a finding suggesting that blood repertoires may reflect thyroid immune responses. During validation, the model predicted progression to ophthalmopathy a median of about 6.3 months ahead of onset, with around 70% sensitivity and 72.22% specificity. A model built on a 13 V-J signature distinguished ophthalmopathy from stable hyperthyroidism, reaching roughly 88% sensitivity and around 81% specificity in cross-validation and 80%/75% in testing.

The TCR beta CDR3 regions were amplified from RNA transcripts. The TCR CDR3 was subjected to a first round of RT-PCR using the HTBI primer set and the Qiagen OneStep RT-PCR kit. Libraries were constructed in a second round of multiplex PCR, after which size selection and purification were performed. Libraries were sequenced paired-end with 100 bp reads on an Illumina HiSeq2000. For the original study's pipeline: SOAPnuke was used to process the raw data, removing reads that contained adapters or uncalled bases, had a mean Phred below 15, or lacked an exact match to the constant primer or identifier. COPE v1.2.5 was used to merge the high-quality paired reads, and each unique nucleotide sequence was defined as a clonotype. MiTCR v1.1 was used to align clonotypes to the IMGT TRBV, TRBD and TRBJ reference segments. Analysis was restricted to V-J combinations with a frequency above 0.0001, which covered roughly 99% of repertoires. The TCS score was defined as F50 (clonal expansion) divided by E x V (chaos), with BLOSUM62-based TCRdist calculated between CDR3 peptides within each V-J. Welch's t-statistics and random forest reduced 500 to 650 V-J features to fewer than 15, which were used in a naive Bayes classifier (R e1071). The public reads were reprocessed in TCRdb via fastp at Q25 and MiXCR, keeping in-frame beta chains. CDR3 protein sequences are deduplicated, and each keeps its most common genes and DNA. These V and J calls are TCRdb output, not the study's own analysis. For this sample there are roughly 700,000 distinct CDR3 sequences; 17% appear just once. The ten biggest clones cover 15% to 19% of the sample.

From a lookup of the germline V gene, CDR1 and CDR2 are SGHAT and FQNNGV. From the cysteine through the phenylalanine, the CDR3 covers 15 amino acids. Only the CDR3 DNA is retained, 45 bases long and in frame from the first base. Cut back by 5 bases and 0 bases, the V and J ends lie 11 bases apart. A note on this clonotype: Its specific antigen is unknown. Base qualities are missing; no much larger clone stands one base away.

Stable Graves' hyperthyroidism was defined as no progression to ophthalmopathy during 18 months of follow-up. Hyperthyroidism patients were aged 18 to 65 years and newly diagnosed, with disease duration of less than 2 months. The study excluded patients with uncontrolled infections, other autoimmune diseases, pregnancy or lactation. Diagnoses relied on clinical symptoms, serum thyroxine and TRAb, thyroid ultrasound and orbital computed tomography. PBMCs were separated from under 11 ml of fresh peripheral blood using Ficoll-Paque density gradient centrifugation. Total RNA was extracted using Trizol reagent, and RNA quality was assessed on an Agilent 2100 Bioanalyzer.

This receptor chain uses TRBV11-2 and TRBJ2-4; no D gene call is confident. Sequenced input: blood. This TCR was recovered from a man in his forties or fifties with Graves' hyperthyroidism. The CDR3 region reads CASSPIKGAKNIQYF. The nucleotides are TGTGCCAGCAGCCCGATCAAGGGAGCCAAAAACATTCAGTACTTC.